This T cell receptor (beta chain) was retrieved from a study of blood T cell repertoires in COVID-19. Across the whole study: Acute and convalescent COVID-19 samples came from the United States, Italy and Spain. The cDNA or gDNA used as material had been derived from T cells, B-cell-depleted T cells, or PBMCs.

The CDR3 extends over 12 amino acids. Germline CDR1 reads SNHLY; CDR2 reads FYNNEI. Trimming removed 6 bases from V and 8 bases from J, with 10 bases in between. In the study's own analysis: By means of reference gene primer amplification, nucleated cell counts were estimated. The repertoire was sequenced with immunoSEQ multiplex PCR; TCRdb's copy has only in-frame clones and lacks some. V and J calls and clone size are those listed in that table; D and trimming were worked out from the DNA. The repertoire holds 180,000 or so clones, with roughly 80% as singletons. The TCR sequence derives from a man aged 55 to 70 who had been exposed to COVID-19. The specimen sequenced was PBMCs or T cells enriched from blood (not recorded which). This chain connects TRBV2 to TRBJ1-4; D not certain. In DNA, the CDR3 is TGTGCCAGCAGCTTAACTAGCGAAAAACTGTTTTTT. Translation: CASSLTSEKLFF.